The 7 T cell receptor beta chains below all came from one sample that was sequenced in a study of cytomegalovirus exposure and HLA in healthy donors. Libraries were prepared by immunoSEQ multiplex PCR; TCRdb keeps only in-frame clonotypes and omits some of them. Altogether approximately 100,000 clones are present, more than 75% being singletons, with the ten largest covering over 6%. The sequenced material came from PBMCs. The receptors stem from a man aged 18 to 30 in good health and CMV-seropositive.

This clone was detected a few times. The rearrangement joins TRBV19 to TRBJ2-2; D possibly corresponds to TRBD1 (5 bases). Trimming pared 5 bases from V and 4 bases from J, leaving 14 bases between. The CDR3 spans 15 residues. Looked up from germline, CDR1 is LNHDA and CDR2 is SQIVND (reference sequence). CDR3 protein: CASSAPARGTGELFF. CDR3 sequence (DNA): TGTGCCAGTAGTGCTCCCGCTAGGGGCACCGGGGAGCTGTTTTTT.

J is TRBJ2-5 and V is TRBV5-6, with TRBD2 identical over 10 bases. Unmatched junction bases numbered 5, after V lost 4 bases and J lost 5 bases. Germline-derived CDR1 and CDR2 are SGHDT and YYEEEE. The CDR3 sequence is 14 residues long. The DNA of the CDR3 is TGTGCCAGCAGCAGCGGGGGGGCGCCGGAGACCCAGTACTTC. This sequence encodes CASSSGGAPETQYF.

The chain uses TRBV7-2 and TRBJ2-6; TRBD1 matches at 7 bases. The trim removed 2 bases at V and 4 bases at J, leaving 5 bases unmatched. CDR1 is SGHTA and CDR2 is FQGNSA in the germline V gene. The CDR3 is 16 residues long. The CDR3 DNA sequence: TGTGCCAGCAGCTTAAGGGGGCTAACGGGGGCCAACGTCCTGACTTTC. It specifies CASSLRGLTGANVLTF.

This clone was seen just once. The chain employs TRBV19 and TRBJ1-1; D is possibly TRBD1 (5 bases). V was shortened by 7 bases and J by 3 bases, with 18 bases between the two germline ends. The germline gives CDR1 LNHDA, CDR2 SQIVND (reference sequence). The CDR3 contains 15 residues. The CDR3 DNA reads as TGTGCCAGTATTAAGATGGGGGGGACCCACACTGAAGCTTTCTTT. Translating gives CASIKMGGTHTEAFF.

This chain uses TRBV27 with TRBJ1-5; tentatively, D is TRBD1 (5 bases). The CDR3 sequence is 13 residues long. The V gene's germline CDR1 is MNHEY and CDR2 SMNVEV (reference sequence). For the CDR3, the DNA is TGTGCATCAAGTCCCCAGGGCCGCCAGCCCCAGCATTTT. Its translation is CASSPQGRQPQHF.

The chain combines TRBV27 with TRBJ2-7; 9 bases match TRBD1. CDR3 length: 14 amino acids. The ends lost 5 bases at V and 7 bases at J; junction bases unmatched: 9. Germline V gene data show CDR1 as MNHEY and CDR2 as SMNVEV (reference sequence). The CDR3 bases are TGTGCCAGCAGTAGAGGACAGGGGACGAGGGAGCAGTACTTC. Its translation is CASSRGQGTREQYF.

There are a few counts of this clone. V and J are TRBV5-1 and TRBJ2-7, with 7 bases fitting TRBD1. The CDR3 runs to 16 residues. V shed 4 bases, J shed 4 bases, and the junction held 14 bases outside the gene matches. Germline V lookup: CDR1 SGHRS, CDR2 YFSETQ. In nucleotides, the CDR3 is TGCGCCAGCAGCCTCGGACAGGCCGACATAGTATACGAGCAGTACTTC. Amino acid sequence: CASSLGQADIVYEQYF. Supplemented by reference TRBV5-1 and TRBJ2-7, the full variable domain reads KAGVTQTPRYLIKTRGQQVTLSCSPISGHRSVSWYQQTPGQGLQFLFEYFSETQRNKGNFPGRFSGRQFSNSRSEMNVSTLELGDSALYLCASSLGQADIVYEQYFGPGTRLTVT.